These T cell receptor beta chains were read from a single sample in a study of blood T cell repertoires in COVID-19. The table came from immunoSEQ multiplex PCR; TCRdb's copy has only in-frame clones and leaves some out. The table has 140,000 or so clones, approximately 85% seen once; the top ten hold less than 4%. The sample comprised PBMCs or T cells enriched from blood (not recorded which). These receptors were obtained from a woman aged 45-65 years with acute COVID-19. Both conserved end residues are part of each CDR3. Fields, in order: CDR3 length, V gene, D gene, J gene, clone size, CDR3 DNA, CDR3 protein. D genes are given only for firm matches. Clone size is shown for a subset of rows, as once, few, many or a class of expanded clone.

len: 17
v_gene: TRBV5-8
d_gene: -
j_gene: TRBJ2-4
abundance: -
CDR3nt: TGTGCCAGCACTTGGGGGGAGGTAATCTTAGCCAAAAACATTCAGTACTTC
CDR3aa: CASTWGEVILAKNIQYF

len: 12
v_gene: TRBV14
d_gene: -
j_gene: TRBJ2-7
abundance: large
CDR3nt: TGTGCCAGCAGCCAACGCGCATACGAGCAGTACTTC
CDR3aa: CASSQRAYEQYF

len: 16
v_gene: TRBV6-6
d_gene: TRBD2
j_gene: TRBJ2-3
abundance: -
CDR3nt: TGTGCCAGCAGTTACCCACCTAGCGGGAGCCCAGATACGCAGTATTTT
CDR3aa: CASSYPPSGSPDTQYF

len: 15
v_gene: TRBV6-5
d_gene: TRBD1
j_gene: TRBJ2-5
abundance: -
CDR3nt: TGTGCCAGCAGTTCAGGACAGGGGGTTCAGGAGACCCAGTACTTC
CDR3aa: CASSSGQGVQETQYF

len: 14
v_gene: TRBV29-1
d_gene: TRBD2
j_gene: TRBJ2-1
abundance: -
CDR3nt: TGCAGCGTTGCCGGGACTACTGAATACAATGAGCAGTTCTTC
CDR3aa: CSVAGTTEYNEQFF

len: 11
v_gene: TRBV6-5
d_gene: -
j_gene: TRBJ2-1
abundance: -
CDR3nt: TGTGCCAGCTACGATCAGAGGAAGCAGTTCTTC
CDR3aa: CASYDQRKQFF

len: 17
v_gene: TRBV29-1
d_gene: TRBD2
j_gene: TRBJ2-1
abundance: -
CDR3nt: TGCAGCGTTGAAGACGGGACTAGCGGGACCTTCCGGGATGAGCAGTTCTTC
CDR3aa: CSVEDGTSGTFRDEQFF

len: 11
v_gene: TRBV20-1
d_gene: -
j_gene: TRBJ2-5
abundance: -
CDR3nt: TGCAGTGCTAGAGATCTATCGGTCCAGTACTTC
CDR3aa: CSARDLSVQYF

len: 16
v_gene: TRBV19
d_gene: -
j_gene: TRBJ1-3
abundance: once
CDR3nt: TGTGCCAGTAGCCGGGGGGCATCGGCGGGAGCAAACACCATATATTTT
CDR3aa: CASSRGASAGANTIYF

len: 15
v_gene: TRBV6-2/TRBV6-3
d_gene: TRBD2
j_gene: TRBJ2-1
abundance: -
CDR3nt: TGTGCCAGCAGTTATTCCGGGACTAGCGGGCATGAGCAGTTCTTC
CDR3aa: CASSYSGTSGHEQFF

len: 15
v_gene: TRBV11-2
d_gene: -
j_gene: TRBJ2-7
abundance: -
CDR3nt: TGTGCCAGCAGCCCTCCCGGGGTCCCCCTCTACGAGCAGTACTTC
CDR3aa: CASSPPGVPLYEQYF

len: 15
v_gene: TRBV6-2/TRBV6-3
d_gene: TRBD1
j_gene: TRBJ2-1
abundance: few
CDR3nt: TGTGCCAGCAGTTACGGACAGGGCGGCTACAATGAGCAGTTCTTC
CDR3aa: CASSYGQGGYNEQFF

len: 15
v_gene: TRBV11-3
d_gene: TRBD2
j_gene: TRBJ2-5
abundance: once
CDR3nt: TGTGCCAGCAGCTGGGGGACTAGCGGGATAGAGACCCAGTACTTC
CDR3aa: CASSWGTSGIETQYF

len: 18
v_gene: TRBV11-3
d_gene: TRBD1
j_gene: TRBJ2-2
abundance: -
CDR3nt: TGTGCCAGCAGCTTAGGCCGCCGGGACAGAGAGAACACCGGGGAGCTGTTTTTT
CDR3aa: CASSLGRRDRENTGELFF

len: 13
v_gene: TRBV9
d_gene: -
j_gene: TRBJ1-1
abundance: -
CDR3nt: TGTGCCAGCAGCGATAGTATGAACACTGAAGCTTTCTTT
CDR3aa: CASSDSMNTEAFF

len: 15
v_gene: TRBV21-1
d_gene: -
j_gene: TRBJ2-7
abundance: -
CDR3nt: TGTGCCAGCAGCCCGCGGGGTTGGCCAACCTACGAGCAGTACTTC
CDR3aa: CASSPRGWPTYEQYF

len: 17
v_gene: TRBV7-2
d_gene: -
j_gene: TRBJ1-1
abundance: -
CDR3nt: TGTGCCAGCAGACGGGGGGGTTTCAATACCCAGAACACTGAAGCTTTCTTT
CDR3aa: CASRRGGFNTQNTEAFF

len: 16
v_gene: TRBV3-1/TRBV3-2
d_gene: -
j_gene: TRBJ1-1
abundance: -
CDR3nt: TGTGCCAGCAGCCAAGAGGGTCGGGGGGCCTACACTGAAGCTTTCTTT
CDR3aa: CASSQEGRGAYTEAFF

len: 13
v_gene: TRBV29-1
d_gene: -
j_gene: TRBJ1-1
abundance: few
CDR3nt: TGCAGCGGAGACCGGGACATCAACACTGAAGCTTTCTTT
CDR3aa: CSGDRDINTEAFF

len: 13
v_gene: TRBV4-2
d_gene: -
j_gene: TRBJ1-1
abundance: once
CDR3nt: TGTGCCAGCAGCCAGGCGACAGGCAGTGAAGCTTTCTTT
CDR3aa: CASSQATGSEAFF

len: 12
v_gene: TRBV30
d_gene: -
j_gene: TRBJ1-3
abundance: -
CDR3nt: TGTGCCTGGAATAGACTGGGAAACACCATATATTTT
CDR3aa: CAWNRLGNTIYF

len: 14
v_gene: TRBV29-1
d_gene: TRBD2
j_gene: TRBJ2-2
abundance: -
CDR3nt: TGCAGCGTTGTTGGCGGGAGAAACACCGGGGAGCTGTTTTTT
CDR3aa: CSVVGGRNTGELFF

len: 15
v_gene: TRBV6-6
d_gene: -
j_gene: TRBJ1-5
abundance: -
CDR3nt: TGTGCCAGCAAACAGACAGATAATAGCAATCAGCCCCAGCATTTT
CDR3aa: CASKQTDNSNQPQHF

len: 13
v_gene: TRBV3-1/TRBV3-2
d_gene: -
j_gene: TRBJ1-1
abundance: -
CDR3nt: TGTGCCAGCAGCCAAGTAGAGAACACTGAAGCTTTCTTT
CDR3aa: CASSQVENTEAFF

len: 15
v_gene: TRBV5-4
d_gene: TRBD2
j_gene: TRBJ2-3
abundance: -
CDR3nt: TGTGCCAGCAGCTTAGCGGGAAGGGTGCCAGATACGCAGTATTTT
CDR3aa: CASSLAGRVPDTQYF

len: 14
v_gene: TRBV7-2
d_gene: -
j_gene: TRBJ1-4
abundance: -
CDR3nt: TGTGCCAGCAGCTCTCAGGGGAAGGGGGAAAAACTGTTTTTT
CDR3aa: CASSSQGKGEKLFF

len: 13
v_gene: TRBV5-1
d_gene: TRBD1
j_gene: TRBJ1-6
abundance: -
CDR3nt: TGCGCCAGCAGCTTTACAGGGGAGGCACCCCTCCACTTT
CDR3aa: CASSFTGEAPLHF

len: 16
v_gene: TRBV11-2
d_gene: -
j_gene: TRBJ2-7
abundance: once
CDR3nt: TGTGCCAGCAGCTTCGCTATTCTTACAGGGACGCAAGAGCAGTACTTC
CDR3aa: CASSFAILTGTQEQYF

len: 15
v_gene: TRBV10-2
d_gene: -
j_gene: TRBJ1-6
abundance: few
CDR3nt: TGCGCCAGCAGTGACGGCGGACACGGGTTTGATACCCTCCACTTT
CDR3aa: CASSDGGHGFDTLHF

len: 15
v_gene: TRBV25-1
d_gene: TRBD1
j_gene: TRBJ2-5
abundance: -
CDR3nt: TGTGCCAGCAGTGACCACGGGACAGCCCAAGAGACCCAGTACTTC
CDR3aa: CASSDHGTAQETQYF

len: 17
v_gene: TRBV7-2
d_gene: TRBD2
j_gene: TRBJ2-1
abundance: -
CDR3nt: TGTGCCAGCAGGAGCGCCTGGCGGGAGGGCTCCTACAATGAGCAGTTCTTC
CDR3aa: CASRSAWREGSYNEQFF

len: 15
v_gene: TRBV6-5
d_gene: TRBD1
j_gene: TRBJ2-1
abundance: -
CDR3nt: TGTGCCAGCAGTACAGACAGGGGGATCTACAATGAGCAGTTCTTC
CDR3aa: CASSTDRGIYNEQFF

len: 16
v_gene: TRBV7-9
d_gene: TRBD1
j_gene: TRBJ1-3
abundance: -
CDR3nt: TGTGCCAGCAGCTTAGGGGACAGGGCCACTGGAAACACCATATATTTT
CDR3aa: CASSLGDRATGNTIYF

len: 17
v_gene: TRBV7-2
d_gene: TRBD2
j_gene: TRBJ2-2
abundance: -
CDR3nt: TGTGCCAGCAGCCTCATTTCGTCCGGGAGGGGCACCGGGGAGCTGTTTTTT
CDR3aa: CASSLISSGRGTGELFF

len: 15
v_gene: TRBV10-3
d_gene: TRBD2
j_gene: TRBJ2-1
abundance: -
CDR3nt: TGTGCCATCACCCCTGGGCTAGCGGGAGGCAATGAGCAGTTCTTC
CDR3aa: CAITPGLAGGNEQFF

len: 16
v_gene: TRBV18
d_gene: -
j_gene: TRBJ2-3
abundance: -
CDR3nt: TGTGCCAGCTCACCCATGCTAGCGAGTTCGACAGATACGCAGTATTTT
CDR3aa: CASSPMLASSTDTQYF

len: 16
v_gene: TRBV4-3
d_gene: -
j_gene: TRBJ1-1
abundance: -
CDR3nt: TGCGCCAGCAGCCAAGATGTTTATCGCCCGGGGACTGAAGCTTTCTTT
CDR3aa: CASSQDVYRPGTEAFF

len: 16
v_gene: TRBV12-5
d_gene: TRBD2
j_gene: TRBJ2-1
abundance: once
CDR3nt: TGTGCTAGTGGTTTGACCGGGACTAGCGTCTACAATGAGCAGTTCTTC
CDR3aa: CASGLTGTSVYNEQFF

len: 13
v_gene: TRBV7-9
d_gene: -
j_gene: TRBJ2-2
abundance: -
CDR3nt: TGTGCCAGCAGCTTAGTGGCCACCGGGGAGCTGTTTTTT
CDR3aa: CASSLVATGELFF

len: 15
v_gene: TRBV7-6
d_gene: -
j_gene: TRBJ2-3
abundance: few
CDR3nt: TGTGCCAGCAGCTCGGAACCGGGATACACAGATACGCAGTATTTT
CDR3aa: CASSSEPGYTDTQYF

len: 15
v_gene: TRBV14
d_gene: -
j_gene: TRBJ2-2
abundance: -
CDR3nt: TGTGCCAGCAGCCTATACACCTCAGGGGCCCGGGAGCTGTTTTTT
CDR3aa: CASSLYTSGARELFF

len: 13
v_gene: TRBV5-4
d_gene: TRBD2
j_gene: TRBJ2-5
abundance: once
CDR3nt: TGTGCCAGCAGCTTGGCGGGGGGAGAGACCCAGTACTTC
CDR3aa: CASSLAGGETQYF

len: 14
v_gene: TRBV29-1
d_gene: TRBD1
j_gene: TRBJ1-1
abundance: -
CDR3nt: TGCAGCGTTGTGGACAGGGGGCGGAAAACTGAAGCTTTCTTT
CDR3aa: CSVVDRGRKTEAFF

len: 12
v_gene: TRBV7-9
d_gene: TRBD1
j_gene: TRBJ2-7
abundance: -
CDR3nt: TGTGCCAGCAACCGACAGGGCTACGAGCAGTACTTC
CDR3aa: CASNRQGYEQYF

len: 16
v_gene: TRBV19
d_gene: TRBD2
j_gene: TRBJ2-2
abundance: -
CDR3nt: TGTGCCAGTAGTATGGGTCGCGGGAGGGTCACCGGGGAGCTGTTTTTT
CDR3aa: CASSMGRGRVTGELFF

len: 13
v_gene: TRBV12-3/TRBV12-4
d_gene: -
j_gene: TRBJ1-6
abundance: -
CDR3nt: TGTGCCAGCAGTTTTCTCAGGAATTCACCCCTCCACTTT
CDR3aa: CASSFLRNSPLHF

len: 16
v_gene: TRBV6-5
d_gene: -
j_gene: TRBJ1-1
abundance: -
CDR3nt: TGTGCCAGCAGTTACTCGTCAGGCTTAGGATCTACTGAAGCTTTCTTT
CDR3aa: CASSYSSGLGSTEAFF

len: 12
v_gene: TRBV6-2/TRBV6-3
d_gene: -
j_gene: TRBJ2-7
abundance: once
CDR3nt: TGTGCCAGCAGTTACCCATTCTACGAGCAGTACTTC
CDR3aa: CASSYPFYEQYF

len: 13
v_gene: TRBV30
d_gene: -
j_gene: TRBJ1-5
abundance: -
CDR3nt: TGTGCCTGGGCTCGGGGGAGGAATCAGCCCCAGCATTTT
CDR3aa: CAWARGRNQPQHF